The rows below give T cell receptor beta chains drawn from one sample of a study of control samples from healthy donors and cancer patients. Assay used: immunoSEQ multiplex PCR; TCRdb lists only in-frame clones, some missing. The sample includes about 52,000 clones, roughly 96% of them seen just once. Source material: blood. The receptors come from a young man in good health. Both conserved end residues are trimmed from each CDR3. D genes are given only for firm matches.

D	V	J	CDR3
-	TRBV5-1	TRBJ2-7	ASSEPGRNAYEQY
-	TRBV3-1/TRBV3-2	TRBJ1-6	ASSPRPRSSYNSPLH
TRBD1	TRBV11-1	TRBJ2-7	ASSPLGQAGEQY
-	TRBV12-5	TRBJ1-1	ASGKSDFEAF
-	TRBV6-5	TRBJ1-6	ASSYWAASDSPLH
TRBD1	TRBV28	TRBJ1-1	ASQRGTGEPETEAF
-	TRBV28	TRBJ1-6	ASRLSQGTYNSPLH
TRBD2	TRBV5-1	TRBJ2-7	ASSLEAGPSEQY
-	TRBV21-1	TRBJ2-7	ATVPSSGLFSYEQY
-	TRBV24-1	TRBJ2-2	ATSDLSQANTGELF
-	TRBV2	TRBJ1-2	ASSEALQGLYGYT
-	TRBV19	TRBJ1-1	AGSIIGGTEAF
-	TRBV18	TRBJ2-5	ASSPQKETQY
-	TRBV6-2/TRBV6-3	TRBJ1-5	ASSSEGNQPQH
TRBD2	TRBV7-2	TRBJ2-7	ASSPYLSLAGAWYEQY
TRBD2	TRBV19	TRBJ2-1	ASSAGGDYNEQF
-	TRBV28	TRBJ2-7	ASGPGSHYEQY
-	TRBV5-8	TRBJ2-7	ASSYSDVVSYEQY
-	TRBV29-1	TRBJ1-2	SVEGGGYGYT
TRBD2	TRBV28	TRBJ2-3	ASKILAGIADTQY
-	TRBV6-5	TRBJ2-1	ASSRTPSPNNEQF
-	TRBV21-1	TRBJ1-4	ASSRRQGATNEKLF
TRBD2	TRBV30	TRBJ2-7	AWSLGSGSYEQY
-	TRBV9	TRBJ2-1	ASSSRDLSSYNEQF
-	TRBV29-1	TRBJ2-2	SVEERPGTTGELF
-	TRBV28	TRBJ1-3	ASSLVKGYSGNTIY
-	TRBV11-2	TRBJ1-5	ASSFQSSQPQH
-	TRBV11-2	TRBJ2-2	ASSLDFSASGELF
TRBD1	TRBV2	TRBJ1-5	ASSDFDRDSNQPQH
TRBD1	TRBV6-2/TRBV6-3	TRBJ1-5	ASSWVQGGNQPQH
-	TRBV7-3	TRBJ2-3	ASSLGPSPHTQY
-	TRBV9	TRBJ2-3	ASSPNYAATDTQY
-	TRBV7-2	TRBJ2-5	ASSLSGKETQY
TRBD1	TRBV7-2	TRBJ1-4	ASSLGGRGRATNEKLF
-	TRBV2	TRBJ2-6	ASSEVGVGANVLT
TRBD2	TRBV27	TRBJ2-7	ASSLGGSSYEQY
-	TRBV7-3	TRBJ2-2	ASSYGISTGELF
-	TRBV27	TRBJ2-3	ASSLAEGVADTQY
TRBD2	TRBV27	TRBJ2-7	ASSNTGTRYEQY
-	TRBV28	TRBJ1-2	ASTHPGEHGYT
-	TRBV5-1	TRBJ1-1	ASSLSRGGEPGSEAF
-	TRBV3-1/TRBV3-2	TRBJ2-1	ASSQFWDGRSSYNEQF
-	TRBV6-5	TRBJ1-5	ASRKTEHSNQPQH